This is a list of T cell receptor beta chains from one sample in a study of T cell changes during pregnancy in multiple sclerosis. The protocol was immunoSEQ multiplex PCR, while the TCRdb copy is restricted to in-frame clones and leaves out a portion. Of more than 90,000 clones in the sample, around 90% were seen once. Sequences were derived from peripheral blood, sampled in the third trimester of pregnancy. Source of these receptors: a female donor with multiple sclerosis, enrolled in a pregnancy study. Both conserved end residues are part of each CDR3. Each record gives: clone size, J gene, V gene, CDR3 protein. Clone size is shown for a subset of rows, as once, few, many or a class of expanded clone.

size: .; J: TRBJ2-7; V: TRBV7-3; CDR3: CASSQGTGAEQYF
size: few; J: TRBJ2-1; V: TRBV19; CDR3: CASSMGRGDRGNNEQFF
size: .; J: TRBJ2-1; V: TRBV4-2; CDR3: CASSQVGTSGIWEQFF
size: .; J: TRBJ1-3; V: TRBV7-2; CDR3: CASGKRGQTNTIYF
size: .; J: TRBJ2-7; V: TRBV19; CDR3: CASSLRTVSYEQYF
size: .; J: TRBJ2-2; V: TRBV19; CDR3: CASSIVAGAGELFF
size: .; J: TRBJ1-6; V: TRBV9; CDR3: CASSDRQSSYNSPLHF
size: .; J: TRBJ2-5; V: TRBV7-3; CDR3: CASSLAGSQETQYF
size: .; J: TRBJ1-4; V: TRBV27; CDR3: CASSRGANEKLFF
size: .; J: TRBJ2-6; V: TRBV2; CDR3: CASSGSSGANVLTF
size: .; J: TRBJ2-5; V: TRBV25-1; CDR3: CASSEYPRGQTQYF
size: .; J: TRBJ1-1; V: TRBV7-9; CDR3: CASSLAAGAHEAFF
size: .; J: TRBJ2-7; V: TRBV10-3; CDR3: CAISPQTGSSYEQYF
size: once; J: TRBJ2-3; V: TRBV7-9; CDR3: CASSRGVIIADTQYF
size: .; J: TRBJ1-2; V: TRBV5-1; CDR3: CASSTSISGTGGFGYTF